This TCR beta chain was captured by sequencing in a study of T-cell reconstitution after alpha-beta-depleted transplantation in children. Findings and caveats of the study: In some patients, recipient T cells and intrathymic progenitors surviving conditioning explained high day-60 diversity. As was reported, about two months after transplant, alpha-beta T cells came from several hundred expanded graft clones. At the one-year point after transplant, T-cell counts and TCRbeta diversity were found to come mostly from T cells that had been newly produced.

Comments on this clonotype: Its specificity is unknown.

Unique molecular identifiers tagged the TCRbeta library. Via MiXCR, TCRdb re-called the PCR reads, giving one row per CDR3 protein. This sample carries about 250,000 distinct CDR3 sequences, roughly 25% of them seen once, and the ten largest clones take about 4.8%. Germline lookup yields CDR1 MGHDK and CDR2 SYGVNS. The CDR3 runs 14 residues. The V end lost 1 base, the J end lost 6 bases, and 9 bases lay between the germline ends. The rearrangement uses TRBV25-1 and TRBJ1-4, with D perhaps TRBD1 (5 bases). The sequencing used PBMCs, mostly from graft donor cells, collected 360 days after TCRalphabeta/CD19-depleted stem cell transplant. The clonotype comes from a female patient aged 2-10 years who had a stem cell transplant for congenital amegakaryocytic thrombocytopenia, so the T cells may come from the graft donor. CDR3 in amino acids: CASSEWRGDEKLFF. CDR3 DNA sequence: TGTGCCAGCAGTGAATGGCGGGGGGATGAAAAACTGTTTTTT.